This passage covers 24 T cell receptor beta chains from one sample sequenced in a study of OX40 agonist ivuxolimab in advanced cancers. Here immunoSEQ multiplex PCR was the method, and the copy in TCRdb shows in-frame clones only, minus some. The sample carries tens of thousands of clones, 90% recorded once. Source: CD4+ or CD8+ T cells sorted from blood, taken in a trial of the OX40 agonist ivuxolimab. Every receptor here comes from an adult with an advanced solid tumor such as melanoma, head and neck, liver or kidney cancer.

The chain uses TRBV5-1 and TRBJ2-6; perhaps D is TRBD1 or TRBD2 (6 bases each). Germline CDR1 SGHRS, CDR2 YFSETQ. The V end was cut by 4 bases, the J end by 4 bases, with 12 bases between. The CDR3 consists of 15 residues. CDR3 protein: CASSRGAGGANVLTF. The CDR3 DNA is TGCGCCAGCAGCAGGGGGGCAGGAGGGGCCAACGTCCTGACTTTC.

The V and J genes are TRBV4-2 and TRBJ2-7; TRBD2 aligns across 8 bases. The CDR3 has 16 residues. The germline V gene encodes CDR1 LGHNA and CDR2 YNFKEQ. Trimming removed 0 bases from V and 1 base from J; junction bases left unmatched: 5. CDR3 DNA sequence: TGTGCCAGCAGCCAAGATCATAGCGGGGTTTCCTACGAGCAGTACTTC. Amino acid sequence: CASSQDHSGVSYEQYF.

The chain uses TRBV15 and TRBJ2-2; D uncertain. Germline CDR1 is LNHNV and CDR2 is YYDKDF (reference sequence). CDR3 size: 14 residues. The V end lost 0 bases, the J end lost 6 bases, and 8 bases lay between the germline ends. The CDR3 spells CATSRDLAAGELFF. Here the CDR3 DNA reads TGTGCCACCAGCAGAGATCTGGCAGCCGGGGAGCTGTTTTTT.

The chain joins TRBV5-4 to TRBJ2-7; a weak D match, TRBD2 (5 bases). Looked up from germline, CDR1 is SGHNT and CDR2 is YYREEE (reference sequence). The CDR3 runs to 15 residues. The germline V and J ends were trimmed by 3 bases and 0 bases, with 13 bases remaining between them. The CDR3 loop reads CASSSRVGTSYEQYF. Here the CDR3 DNA reads TGTGCCAGCAGCTCGAGGGTGGGAACCTCCTACGAGCAGTACTTC.

The chain uses TRBV6-1 and TRBJ1-5; D is uncertain. V gave up 0 bases and J gave up 3 bases, with 9 bases separating them. Germline values: CDR1 MNHNS, CDR2 SASEGT. The CDR3 is made up of 15 amino acids. CDR3 bases: TGTGCCAGCAGTGAAGCAGTGAGTCCCAATCAGCCCCAGCATTTT. It yields the protein CASSEAVSPNQPQHF.

This rearrangement joins TRBV6-5 to TRBJ2-7; perhaps TRBD1 as D (6 bases). The CDR3 spans 13 residues. Germline CDR1 MNHEY, CDR2 SVGAGI. With 4 bases removed from V and 1 base from J, the gap between germline ends came to 8 bases. CDR3 bases: TGTGCCAGCAGTTCCGGGACATCCTACGAGCAGTACTTC. It codes for CASSSGTSYEQYF.

The chain links TRBV5-4 to TRBJ1-5, with a tentative D call TRBD1 (5 bases). Germline assignment: CDR1 SGHNT and CDR2 YYREEE (reference sequence). The CDR3 is made up of 13 amino acids. Trimming pared 4 bases from V and 4 bases from J, leaving 9 bases between. The CDR3: CASSRGRNQPQHF. The CDR3 nucleotides read TGTGCCAGCAGCCGGGGACGGAATCAGCCCCAGCATTTT.

Turning to this clone: Compared with germline, one end of the junction differs, possibly owing to a read error. The V call is TRBV18, the J call TRBJ1-2, with a weak D call TRBD1 (5 bases). Germline CDR1 KGHSH, CDR2 LQKENI. The CDR3 covers 15 residues. The CDR3 sequence: CASPPELGPLSGYTF. In DNA form, the CDR3 reads TGTGCCAGCCCACCCGAGCTGGGACCGCTTTCGGGCTACACCTTC. Full variable domain (missing parts from reference TRBV18 and TRBJ1-2): NAGVMQNPRHLVRRRGQEARLRCSPMKGHSHVYWYRQLPEEGLKFMVYLQKENIIDESGMPKERFSAEFPKEGPSILRIQQVVRGDSAAYFCASPPELGPLSGYTFGSGTRLTVV.

The rearrangement uses TRBV7-9 and TRBJ1-2; 7 bases fit TRBD1. The CDR3 runs to 14 residues. Trimming cost V 4 bases and J 0 bases; bases outside gene matches: 2. The germline V gene has CDR1 SEHNR and CDR2 FQNEAQ (reference sequence). For the CDR3, the DNA is TGTGCCAGCAGCTCGACAGGGTCTAACTATGGCTACACCTTC. This gives the protein CASSSTGSNYGYTF. The full variable domain, its missing parts supplied by reference TRBV7-9 and TRBJ1-2, is DTGVSQNPRHKITKRGQNVTFRCDPISEHNRLYWYRQTLGQGPEFLTYFQNEAQLEKSRLLSDRFSAERPKGSFSTLEIQRTEQGDSAMYLCASSSTGSNYGYTFGSGTRLTVV.

This clone was observed a single time. This chain links TRBV2 with TRBJ1-2; no clear D. The CDR3 runs 15 residues. Germline V CDR1 and CDR2: SNHLY, FYNNEI. The V end was cut by 7 bases, the J end by 0 bases, with 15 bases between. Here the CDR3 reads CASTREGLSNYGYTF. As DNA, the CDR3 is TGTGCCAGCACCCGAGAAGGGCTCTCTAACTATGGCTACACCTTC.

The table lists this clone with a count of one. The V call is TRBV18, the J call TRBJ2-2; TRBD1 aligns across 7 bases. Per the germline V gene, CDR1 is KGHSH and CDR2 is LQKENI. V dropped 0 bases and J dropped 11; count of bases not matched to a gene: 12. This CDR3 has 16 amino acids. CDR3 sequence reads: CASSPPGQTLKHELFF. The DNA of the CDR3 is TGTGCCAGCTCACCACCGGGACAGACCCTAAAGCACGAGCTGTTTTTT. Supplemented by reference TRBV18 and TRBJ2-2, the full variable domain reads NAGVMQNPRHLVRRRGQEARLRCSPMKGHSHVYWYRQLPEEGLKFMVYLQKENIIDESGMPKERFSAEFPKEGPSILRIQQVVRGDSAAYFCASSPPGQTLKHELFFGEGSRLTVL.

This clone was detected once. This rearrangement joins TRBV19 to TRBJ2-5; D unclear. V shed 7 bases and J shed 7 bases, with 22 bases lying between them. The germline CDR1 and CDR2 sequences are LNHDA and SQIVND (reference sequence). The CDR3 extends over 15 amino acids. Here the CDR3 reads CASKRKVGGDGTQYF. Here the CDR3 DNA reads TGTGCCAGTAAGAGGAAAGTTGGTGGGGATGGGACCCAGTACTTC.

This chain connects TRBV10-2 to TRBJ2-1; TRBD2 matches 13 bases. CDR3 length: 15 residues. Losses at the gene ends were 5 bases for V and 8 bases for J; bases not matched to a gene: 6. Germline values: CDR1 WSHSY, CDR2 SAAADI. DNA for the CDR3: TGCGCCAGCAGTAGGACTAGCGGGAGTATGGATGAGCAGTTCTTC. Its protein product is CASSRTSGSMDEQFF.

V is TRBV15 and J is TRBJ1-2; D might be TRBD1 (6 bases). Germline V lookup: CDR1 LNHNV, CDR2 YYDKDF (reference sequence). CDR3 size: 14 residues. Trimming left V 0 bases short and J 2 bases short, with 7 bases between. CDR3: CATSRDRGNYGYTF. CDR3 coding DNA: TGTGCCACCAGCAGAGATAGGGGGAACTATGGCTACACCTTC.

V is TRBV4-1 and J is TRBJ2-3; D uncertain. V shed 1 base and J shed 8 bases, with 16 bases lying between them. The CDR3 has 15 residues. Germline lookup yields CDR1 MGHRA and CDR2 YSYEKL. The CDR3 coding sequence is TGCGCCAGCAGCCAAGGTCGGCAGCGTCGCGGTACGCAGTATTTT. Its protein product is CASSQGRQRRGTQYF.

The V call is TRBV15, the J call TRBJ2-2; TRBD1 is a possible D gene (6 bases). Looked up from germline, CDR1 is LNHNV and CDR2 is YYDKDF (reference sequence). Deletions cut 2 bases from V and 3 bases from J, with 13 bases between. This CDR3 spans 16 amino acids. The CDR3 nucleotides are TGTGCCACCAGCAGACCTCAGGGGATCGACACCGGGGAGCTGTTTTTT. As protein: CATSRPQGIDTGELFF. The full variable domain, its missing parts supplied by reference TRBV15 and TRBJ2-2, is DAMVIQNPRYQVTQFGKPVTLSCSQTLNHNVMYWYQQKSSQAPKLLFHYYDKDFNNEADTPDNFQSRRPNTSFCFLDIRSPGLGDTAMYLCATSRPQGIDTGELFFGEGSRLTVL.

This clone was detected once. The rearrangement links TRBV7-9 to TRBJ2-2; 9 bases match TRBD1. CDR1 is SEHNR, CDR2 FQNEAQ, per germline (reference sequence). V lost 3 bases, J lost 4 bases, and 6 bases stayed unmatched. The CDR3 has 16 amino acids. CDR3 bases: TGTGCCAGCAGCTTTACCGGGACAGGGAGCACCGGGGAGCTGTTTTTT. Translation gives CASSFTGTGSTGELFF.

The chain combines TRBV29-1 with TRBJ1-1; TRBD1 might be the D (5 bases). The CDR3 runs to 11 residues. Germline lookup yields CDR1 SQVTM and CDR2 ANQGSEA. V lost 6 bases to trimming and J lost 4 bases, with 9 bases between them. DNA for the CDR3: TGCAGCGTACGGGGCTCCACTGAAGCTTTCTTT. Its translation is CSVRGSTEAFF.

The chain couples TRBV11-3 to TRBJ1-1; D not certain. V lost 5 bases and J lost 1, with 14 bases in between. The CDR3 covers 15 residues. Looked up from germline, CDR1 is SGHNT and CDR2 is YENEEA. The CDR3 nucleotides are TGTGCCAGCAGCCCCGACGGGAAACCGAACACTGAAGCTTTCTTT. This codes for CASSPDGKPNTEAFF.

This clone was observed a handful of times. The V call is TRBV7-2, the J call TRBJ2-7; no clear D. Trimming took off 5 bases at V and 3 bases at J, with 8 bases between the two ends. CDR1 and CDR2 from the germline V gene are SGHTA and FQGNSA. The CDR3 consists of 12 residues. The CDR3 spells CASSATRYEQYF. The CDR3 DNA follows: TGTGCCAGCAGCGCAACACGCTACGAGCAGTACTTC.

V and J are TRBV27 and TRBJ2-3; D is uncertain. The CDR3 is 16 amino acids. Germline V gene data show CDR1 as MNHEY and CDR2 as SMNVEV (reference sequence). The V and J ends lost 2 bases and 2 bases respectively, with 14 bases between them. CDR3: CASSLGSQRITDTQYF. CDR3 nucleotide sequence: TGTGCCAGCAGTTTAGGCTCCCAGAGGATCACAGATACGCAGTATTTT.

This CDR3 reads CAISDSQSDTQYF. The CDR3 DNA sequence: TGTGCCATCAGTGATTCCCAGTCGGATACGCAGTATTTT. The chain uses TRBV10-3 and TRBJ2-3, with D unresolved. This CDR3 contains 13 residues. Between the trimmed V and J ends, which lost 3 bases and 6 bases, there was a span of 10 bases. Germline values: CDR1 ENHRY, CDR2 SYGVKD.

The genes are TRBV5-1 and TRBJ2-3; the D is unclear. Germline CDR1 SGHRS, CDR2 YFSETQ. The V gene lost 4 bases and the J gene lost 2 bases, with 11 bases spanning the gap. This CDR3 spans 14 amino acids. CDR3 in amino acids: CASSPNPYTDTQYF. Here the CDR3 DNA reads TGCGCCAGCAGCCCTAATCCCTACACAGATACGCAGTATTTT.

This clone showed up just a few times. This chain connects TRBV6-1 to TRBJ2-2; no clear D. Trimming took off 2 bases at V and 5 bases at J, with 6 bases between the two ends. Per the germline V gene, CDR1 is MNHNS and CDR2 is SASEGT. The CDR3 is made up of 13 amino acids. The CDR3: CASSEQVTGELFF. In DNA, the CDR3 is TGTGCCAGCAGTGAACAAGTTACCGGGGAGCTGTTTTTT.